This is a list of T cell receptor beta chains from one sample in a study of vaccination and CD4 T cells after COVID-19. MiXCR, applied by TCRdb to the PCR reads, yields one record per CDR3 protein. Here the sample spans about 7,000 distinct CDR3 sequences, 40% to 55% being singletons. These TCRs are of unknown antigen specificity. Sequencing used CD4+ T cells from blood, cultured in vitro. These receptors originate from a human donor in good health. CDR3s include the opening cysteine and the closing phenylalanine or tryptophan. D genes are given only for firm matches. Part of the rows lack a size; the others show once, few, many or a class for expanded clones.

abundance: -
v_gene: TRBV20-1
j_gene: TRBJ1-5
d_gene: -
CDR3aa: CSATDGPHQPQHF
CDR3nt: TGCAGTGCCACGGACGGCCCTCATCAGCCCCAGCATTTT

abundance: -
v_gene: TRBV6-5
j_gene: TRBJ1-1
d_gene: -
CDR3aa: CASSYSDTDTEAFF
CDR3nt: TGTGCCAGCAGTTACTCTGACACGGATACTGAAGCTTTCTTT

abundance: -
v_gene: TRBV12-3/TRBV12-4
j_gene: TRBJ1-2
d_gene: -
CDR3aa: CASKGPLFAHGYTF
CDR3nt: TGTGCCAGCAAAGGGCCCCTATTCGCGCATGGCTACACCTTC

abundance: -
v_gene: TRBV5-1
j_gene: TRBJ1-1
d_gene: -
CDR3aa: CASSLGSGTMNTEAFF
CDR3nt: TGCGCCAGCAGCTTGGGATCAGGCACCATGAACACTGAAGCTTTCTTT

abundance: once
v_gene: TRBV5-4
j_gene: TRBJ2-3
d_gene: TRBD1
CDR3aa: CASSLWTGRTDTQYF
CDR3nt: TGTGCCAGCAGCCTGTGGACAGGGCGGACAGATACGCAGTATTTT

abundance: -
v_gene: TRBV7-8
j_gene: TRBJ2-2
d_gene: TRBD1
CDR3aa: CASSYTGASGELFF
CDR3nt: TGTGCCAGCAGCTATACAGGGGCCTCCGGGGAGCTGTTTTTT

abundance: -
v_gene: TRBV7-8
j_gene: TRBJ1-3
d_gene: TRBD1
CDR3aa: CASGTTGAGNTIYF
CDR3nt: TGTGCCAGCGGGACGACAGGGGCTGGAAACACCATATATTTT

abundance: -
v_gene: TRBV11-2
j_gene: TRBJ2-7
d_gene: -
CDR3aa: CASTSIGQLDEQYF
CDR3nt: TGTGCCAGCACATCGATAGGACAGTTGGACGAGCAGTACTTC

abundance: -
v_gene: TRBV2
j_gene: TRBJ2-6
d_gene: TRBD1
CDR3aa: CASSEDRDLRRGANVLTF
CDR3nt: TGTGCCAGCAGTGAGGACAGGGACCTCCGTCGTGGGGCCAACGTCCTGACTTTC

abundance: -
v_gene: TRBV6-5
j_gene: TRBJ1-1
d_gene: TRBD1
CDR3aa: CASSFRGLNTEAFF
CDR3nt: TGTGCCAGCAGTTTCAGGGGGCTGAACACTGAAGCTTTCTTT

abundance: -
v_gene: TRBV2
j_gene: TRBJ2-3
d_gene: -
CDR3aa: CASRSTRNTDTQYF
CDR3nt: TGTGCCAGCAGATCAACTAGGAACACAGATACGCAGTATTTT

abundance: -
v_gene: TRBV5-1
j_gene: TRBJ1-2
d_gene: -
CDR3aa: CASSSNPGAYGYTF
CDR3nt: TGCGCCAGCAGCTCCAATCCCGGGGCCTATGGCTACACCTTC

abundance: -
v_gene: TRBV20-1
j_gene: TRBJ2-7
d_gene: TRBD2
CDR3aa: CSARDSLAGGNSYEQYF
CDR3nt: TGCAGTGCTAGAGACTCGCTAGCGGGGGGAAACTCCTACGAGCAGTACTTC

abundance: -
v_gene: TRBV19
j_gene: TRBJ1-2
d_gene: TRBD1
CDR3aa: CASGYRGEHVYGYTF
CDR3nt: TGTGCCAGTGGATACAGGGGAGAACATGTCTATGGCTACACCTTC

abundance: few
v_gene: TRBV20-1
j_gene: TRBJ2-5
d_gene: -
CDR3aa: CSARAQETQYF
CDR3nt: TGCAGTGCGCGGGCCCAAGAGACCCAGTACTTC

abundance: once
v_gene: TRBV10-1
j_gene: TRBJ1-3
d_gene: -
CDR3aa: CASSGAMGNTIYF
CDR3nt: TGCGCCAGCAGTGGAGCGATGGGAAACACCATATATTTT

abundance: -
v_gene: TRBV12-3/TRBV12-4
j_gene: TRBJ1-2
d_gene: TRBD1
CDR3aa: CASSHGQGSYTF
CDR3nt: TGTGCCAGCAGCCACGGACAGGGAAGCTACACCTTC

abundance: few
v_gene: TRBV7-2
j_gene: TRBJ1-6
d_gene: -
CDR3aa: CASSRTGVSPLHF
CDR3nt: TGTGCCAGCAGTCGCACCGGGGTGTCACCCCTCCACTTT

abundance: -
v_gene: TRBV5-8
j_gene: TRBJ1-1
d_gene: -
CDR3aa: CASSLVSSTEAFF
CDR3nt: TGTGCCAGCAGCTTGGTGAGTTCGACTGAAGCTTTCTTT

abundance: few
v_gene: TRBV6-2/TRBV6-3
j_gene: TRBJ1-6
d_gene: -
CDR3aa: CASSRTGSGHSPLHF
CDR3nt: TGTGCCAGCAGCCGCACCGGATCCGGCCATTCACCCCTCCACTTT

abundance: -
v_gene: TRBV19
j_gene: TRBJ2-5
d_gene: -
CDR3aa: CASRQGGETQYF
CDR3nt: TGTGCCAGCCGCCAAGGAGGCGAGACCCAGTACTTC

abundance: -
v_gene: TRBV7-3
j_gene: TRBJ2-3
d_gene: -
CDR3aa: CASSLSKADTQYF
CDR3nt: TGTGCCAGCAGCTTATCGAAGGCAGATACGCAGTATTTT

abundance: -
v_gene: TRBV6-1
j_gene: TRBJ2-1
d_gene: TRBD2
CDR3aa: CASSELAGGYNEQFF
CDR3nt: TGTGCCAGCAGTGAACTAGCGGGGGGCTACAATGAGCAGTTCTTC

abundance: -
v_gene: TRBV24-1
j_gene: TRBJ2-1
d_gene: -
CDR3aa: CATGGTDYNEQFF
CDR3nt: TGTGCCACAGGGGGGACAGACTACAATGAGCAGTTCTTC

abundance: -
v_gene: TRBV28
j_gene: TRBJ1-1
d_gene: -
CDR3aa: CASSFSITEAFF
CDR3nt: TGTGCCAGCAGTTTTAGTATCACTGAAGCTTTCTTT

abundance: few
v_gene: TRBV2
j_gene: TRBJ2-5
d_gene: TRBD2
CDR3aa: CASERGGQETQYF
CDR3nt: TGTGCCAGCGAGCGGGGGGGCCAAGAGACCCAGTACTTC

abundance: few
v_gene: TRBV20-1
j_gene: TRBJ2-3
d_gene: TRBD2
CDR3aa: CSARDGGSFDTQYF
CDR3nt: TGCAGTGCTAGGGACGGCGGGAGCTTCGATACGCAGTATTTT

abundance: -
v_gene: TRBV5-5
j_gene: TRBJ1-5
d_gene: TRBD1
CDR3aa: CASRGGQGGQPQHF
CDR3nt: TGTGCCAGCAGGGGGGGACAGGGGGGCCAGCCCCAGCATTTT

abundance: few
v_gene: TRBV12-3/TRBV12-4
j_gene: TRBJ2-4
d_gene: -
CDR3aa: CASSDQGANIQYF
CDR3nt: TGTGCCAGCAGCGATCAAGGGGCGAACATTCAGTACTTC

abundance: -
v_gene: TRBV10-1
j_gene: TRBJ2-7
d_gene: -
CDR3aa: CASSEYSGSYEQYF
CDR3nt: TGCGCCAGCAGTGAGTACTCGGGGTCCTACGAGCAGTACTTC

abundance: -
v_gene: TRBV10-1
j_gene: TRBJ1-3
d_gene: -
CDR3aa: CASGAGDAGNTIYF
CDR3nt: TGCGCCAGCGGTGCGGGGGATGCAGGAAACACCATATATTTT

abundance: -
v_gene: TRBV6-2/TRBV6-3
j_gene: TRBJ1-1
d_gene: TRBD1
CDR3aa: CASSLTSTGVDTEAFF
CDR3nt: TGTGCCAGCAGTCTTACCTCGACAGGGGTTGACACTGAAGCTTTCTTT